The 12 T cell receptor beta chains listed next were all sequenced from one sample in a study of blood T cell repertoires in COVID-19. Generated by immunoSEQ multiplex PCR, the TCRdb table keeps only in-frame clones and is missing some. Of 180,000 or so clones in the sample, roughly four fifths were seen once. Sequences were obtained from peripheral blood. The receptors were sampled from a man aged 35-49 years who had recovered from COVID-19.

In regard to this clone: The limits of the CDR3 on the DNA are not certain, so only TCRdb's listed CDR3 is given. The CDR3 sequence: CASSPGSSISPSILVMGLAQHF. This sequence joins TRBV6-2 or TRBV6-3 and TRBJ1-5. The CDR3 is made up of 22 amino acids, end residues included. Germline V lookup: CDR1 MNHEY, CDR2 SVGEGT.

The chain joins TRBV9 to TRBJ1-2; D not resolved. Germline values: CDR1 SGDLS, CDR2 YYNGEE. Between the trimmed V and J ends, which lost 4 bases and 7 bases, there was a span of 14 bases. The CDR3 is 13 residues long. DNA for the CDR3: TGTGCCAGCAGCCCCAGCGAAGGATCTGGCTACACCTTC. Amino acid sequence: CASSPSEGSGYTF.

The chain uses TRBV30 and TRBJ1-3; 9 bases align to TRBD1. The V and J ends lost 4 bases and 1 base, in that order; junction bases with no gene match: 5. CDR1 and CDR2 (germline): GTSNPN, SVGIG (reference sequence). CDR3 length: 15 amino acids. The CDR3 DNA follows: TGTGCCTGGATGGCCGGGACAGGGTCTGGAAACACCATATATTTT. Its translation: CAWMAGTGSGNTIYF.

This rearrangement joins TRBV6-2 or TRBV6-3 to TRBJ2-3, with a possible D match to TRBD2 (7 bases). V lost 5 bases to trimming and J lost 4 bases, with 16 bases between them. Germline CDR1 reads MNHEY; CDR2 reads SVGEGT. This CDR3 is built from 15 residues. The CDR3 region has the DNA TGTGCCAGCAGTACCTCAGGGGCGGGGGCAGATACGCAGTATTTT. This translates into CASSTSGAGADTQYF.

The chain employs TRBV5-4 and TRBJ2-7; TRBD2 aligns across 7 bases. Germline V CDR1 and CDR2: SGHNT, YYREEE (reference sequence). The CDR3 covers 11 residues. Trimming removed 4 bases from V and 6 bases from J; junction bases left unmatched: 1. The CDR3 spells CASSGGGEQYF. The CDR3 DNA is TGTGCCAGCAGCGGGGGGGGCGAGCAGTACTTC. The full variable domain, rest sourced from reference TRBV5-4 and TRBJ2-7, is ETGVTQSPTHLIKTRGQQVTLRCSSQSGHNTVSWYQQALGQGPQFIFQYYREEENGRGNFPPRFSGLQFPNYSSELNVNALELDDSALYLCASSGGGEQYFGPGTRLTVT.

This clone was seen only once. The chain couples TRBV19 to TRBJ1-3; TRBD1 matches at 8 bases. The CDR3 runs to 18 residues. Trimming cost V 5 bases and J 2 bases; bases outside gene matches: 14. CDR1 LNHDA and CDR2 SQIVND come from the germline V gene (reference sequence). The CDR3 bases are TGTGCCAGTAGTCCCAGTCTCCGCCAGGGGGCAGCTGGAAACACCATATATTTT. Residues: CASSPSLRQGAAGNTIYF. The full variable domain, with the rest looked up from reference TRBV19 and TRBJ1-3, is DGGITQSPKYLFRKEGQNVTLSCEQNLNHDAMYWYRQDPGQGLRLIYYSQIVNDFQKGDIAEGYSVSREKKESFPLTVTSAQKNPTAFYLCASSPSLRQGAAGNTIYFGEGSWLTVV.

The chain has TRBV10-1 and TRBJ2-3; 7 nucleotides line up with TRBD1. Trimming at V came to 3 bases and at J to 2 bases, leaving 5 bases not matched to a gene. The CDR3 sequence is 15 residues long. Germline CDR1 is WNHNN and CDR2 is SYGVQD (reference sequence). The CDR3 is CASSDRQGVTDTQYF. The CDR3 DNA sequence: TGCGCCAGCAGTGACCGACAGGGCGTCACAGATACGCAGTATTTT.

This clone was seen more than once but under ten times. The CDR3 is CASSFGRQYEQYF. The CDR3 DNA is TGTGCCAGCAGCTTCGGCAGACAATACGAGCAGTACTTC. This rearrangement joins TRBV5-6 to TRBJ2-7; D not resolved. Germline lookup yields CDR1 SGHDT and CDR2 YYEEEE. CDR3 length: 13 residues. The V gene lost 2 bases and the J gene lost 4 bases, with 10 bases spanning the gap.

This rearrangement joins TRBV4-3 to TRBJ1-1; perhaps TRBD1 as D (5 bases). V was cut by 8 bases and J by 7 bases, with 14 bases left in between. This CDR3 has 12 amino acids. Germline-derived CDR1 and CDR2 are LGHNA and YSLEER. CDR3 sequence (DNA): TGCGCCAGCCGGCGGGGGATAGGTGAAGCTTTCTTT. Translating gives CASRRGIGEAFF.

The CDR3 nucleotides read TGTGCCAGCAGCCCCTTGAAGGGACACAGATTAAACATTCAGTACTTC. Protein product: CASSPLKGHRLNIQYF. The genes are TRBV7-9 and TRBJ2-4; maybe TRBD1 (6 bases). The CDR3 length is 16 residues. Looked up from germline, CDR1 is SEHNR and CDR2 is FQNEAQ (reference sequence). Trimming removed 5 bases from V and 6 bases from J, with 20 bases in between.

This sequence joins TRBV3-1 (or the pseudogene TRBV3-2) and TRBJ2-7; weak D call: TRBD2 (6 bases). CDR3 length: 20 residues. Germline CDR1 and CDR2: LGHDT and YNNKEL (reference sequence). V lost 0 bases and J 2 bases, leaving 26 bases between the germline ends. The CDR3: CASSQEEGGSFCLAPYEQYF. CDR3 bases: TGTGCCAGCAGCCAAGAGGAGGGAGGAAGCTTTTGCCTCGCCCCCTACGAGCAGTACTTC.

The genes are TRBV20-1 and TRBJ2-5; possibly TRBD1 for D (5 bases). Germline V gene data show CDR1 as DFQATT and CDR2 as SNEGSKA (reference sequence). The CDR3 extends over 11 amino acids. With 5 bases removed from V and 5 bases from J, the gap between germline ends came to 9 bases. CDR3 in DNA: TGCAGTGCTTTGACAGTTGAGACCCAGTACTTC. It specifies CSALTVETQYF.